This T cell receptor beta chain is drawn from a study of CD8+CD57+ T cells in acquired aplastic anemia. About the study: Sorted cells (CD4+ and CD8+) yielded DNA amounts that averaged about 3.1 ug. Whole-study findings and limits: Found in both controls and patients were some 30 CD8+ CDR3 sequences.

CDR3 size: 14 residues. Germline V lookup: CDR1 DFQATT, CDR2 SNEGSKA (reference sequence). V was pared by 4 bases and J by 5 bases, with 8 bases of the junction left unmatched. Concerning this clonotype itself: The antigen is not known.

The template used for profiling TCR beta VDJ and CDR3 was genomic DNA. TCRdb re-called the reads with MiXCR, one entry per CDR3 protein. The sample yields about 220,000 distinct CDR3 sequences, approximately 50% seen once. All patients picked for sequencing had shown, by flow cytometry, an expansion of CD8+CD57+ cells. When blood sampling took place, the patients had received no therapy. The sequence was obtained from a human donor with aplastic anemia. The sequencing input was sorted CD4+, CD8+, or CD8+CD57+ T cells (not recorded which) from PBMCs. This sequence joins TRBV20-1 and TRBJ2-1; 7 bases are a match to TRBD1. The CDR3 DNA reads TGCAGTGCTACCTGGACAGGCCCCAACAATGAGCAGTTCTTC. Its translation is CSATWTGPNNEQFF.